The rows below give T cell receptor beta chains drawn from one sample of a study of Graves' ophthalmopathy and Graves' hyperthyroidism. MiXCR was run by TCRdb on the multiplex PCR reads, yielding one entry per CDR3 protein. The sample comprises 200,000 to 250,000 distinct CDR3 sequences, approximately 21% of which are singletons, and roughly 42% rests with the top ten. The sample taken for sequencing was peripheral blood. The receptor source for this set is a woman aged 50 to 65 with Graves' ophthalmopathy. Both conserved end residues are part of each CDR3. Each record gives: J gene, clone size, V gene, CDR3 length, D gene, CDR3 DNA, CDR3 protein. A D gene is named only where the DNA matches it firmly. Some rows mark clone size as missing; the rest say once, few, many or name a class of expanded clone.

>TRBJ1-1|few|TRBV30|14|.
TGTGCCTGGAGCCTACACAGGAGGCGGTCTGAAGCTTTCTTT
CAWSLHRRRSEAFF
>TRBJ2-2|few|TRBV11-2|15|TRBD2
TGTGCCAGCAGCAAGGGACTAACGAACACCGGGGAGCTGTTTTTT
CASSKGLTNTGELFF
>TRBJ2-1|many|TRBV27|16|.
TGTGCCAGCAGTGCCCCGGGTAGCGGGACAGGCAATGAGCAGTTCTTC
CASSAPGSGTGNEQFF
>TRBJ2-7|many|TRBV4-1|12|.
TGCGCCAGCAGCCAAGGTGGGGACGAGCAGTACTTC
CASSQGGDEQYF
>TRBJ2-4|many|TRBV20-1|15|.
TGCAGTGCCGAGACAAGGGAACGGGTAGTCGACATTCAGTGCTTC
CSAETRERVVDIQCF
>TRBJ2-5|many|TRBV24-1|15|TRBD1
TGTGCCACCAGTGACCCCGGACAGGGTACAGAGACCCAGTACTTC
CATSDPGQGTETQYF
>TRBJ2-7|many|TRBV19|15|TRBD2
TGTGCCACAGGAAGCGGGGCCAACCCTTCATACGAGCAGTACTTC
CATGSGANPSYEQYF
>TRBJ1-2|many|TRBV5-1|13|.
TGCGCCAGCAGCTTGAACACGCTCTATGGCTACACCTTC
CASSLNTLYGYTF
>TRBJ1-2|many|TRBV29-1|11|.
TGCAGCGTTGAGACCCTTTGGGGCTACACCTTC
CSVETLWGYTF
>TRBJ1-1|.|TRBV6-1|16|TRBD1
TGTGCCAGCAGTGGACCCGGGACAGGGTTGGTAACTGAAGCTTTCTTT
CASSGPGTGLVTEAFF
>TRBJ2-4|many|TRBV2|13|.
TGTGCCAGCAATTCTCGGGGGTCACACATTCAGTACTTC
CASNSRGSHIQYF
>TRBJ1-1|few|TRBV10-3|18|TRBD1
TGTGCCATCAGTGAACAGTCTGGACAGGGGTGGCGGGACACTGAAGCTTTCTTT
CAISEQSGQGWRDTEAFF
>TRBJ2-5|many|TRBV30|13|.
TGTGCCTGGAGTTTCAGGGTTACAGAGACCCAGTACTTC
CAWSFRVTETQYF
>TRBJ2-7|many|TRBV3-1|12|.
TGTGCCAGCAGCCAACTTGACTACGAGCAGTACTTC
CASSQLDYEQYF
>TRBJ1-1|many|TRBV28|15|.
TGTGCCAGCAGCCGACCCAGGGGAATGAACACTGAAGCTTTCTTT
CASSRPRGMNTEAFF
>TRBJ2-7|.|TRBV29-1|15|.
TGCAGCGTTGAGGGGTCCGGGCTCGAGGCCTACGAGCAGTACTTC
CSVEGSGLEAYEQYF
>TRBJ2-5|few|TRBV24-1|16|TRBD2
TGTGCCACCAGTGGCCTCACTAGCGGAGTACAAGAGACCCAGTACTTC
CATSGLTSGVQETQYF
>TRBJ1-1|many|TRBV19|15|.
TGTGCCAGTAGTATCCTGCCCACTCGGAACACTGAAGCTTTCTTT
CASSILPTRNTEAFF
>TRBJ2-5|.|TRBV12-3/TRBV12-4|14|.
TGTGCCAGCAGTTCAACCACGCAGCAAGAGACCCAGTACTTC
CASSSTTQQETQYF
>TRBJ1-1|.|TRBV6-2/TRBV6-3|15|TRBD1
TGTGCCAGCGGAAAGTACAGGGGAGGTAGCACTGAAGCTTTCTTT
CASGKYRGGSTEAFF
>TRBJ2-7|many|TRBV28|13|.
TGTGCCAGCACCTTGGGGGGCGCGGAAGAGCAGTACTTC
CASTLGGAEEQYF
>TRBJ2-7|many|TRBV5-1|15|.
TGCGCCAGCAGCTTGGATGTGGAGTACCCCTACGAGCAGTACTTC
CASSLDVEYPYEQYF
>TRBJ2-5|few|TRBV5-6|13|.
TGTGCCAGCGGTGCAGTGGGGGTGGAGACCCAGTACTTC
CASGAVGVETQYF
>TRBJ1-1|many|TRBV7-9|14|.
TGTGCCAGCAGCCCCTCCCCTAACAGGGAACTAGCTTTCTTT
CASSPSPNRELAFF
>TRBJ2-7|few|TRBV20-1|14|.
TGCAGTGCCAAGCTCCTACCGGTGGGGGGCGAGCAGTACTTC
CSAKLLPVGGEQYF
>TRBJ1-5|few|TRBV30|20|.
TGTGCCTGGAGTGCATACGTGGGACTTACAACGCGGGGGGAAAATCAGCCCCAGCATTTT
CAWSAYVGLTTRGENQPQHF
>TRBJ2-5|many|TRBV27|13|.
TGTGCCAGCAGTTCGGTTGGCCAAGAGACCCAGTACTTC
CASSSVGQETQYF
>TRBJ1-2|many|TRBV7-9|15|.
TGTGCCAGCAGCTTAGCGGCAGGAGGGAACTATGGCTACACCTTC
CASSLAAGGNYGYTF
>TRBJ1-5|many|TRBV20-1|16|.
TGCAGTGCTAGAGAGGAGACAGAATATAGCAATCAGCCCCAGCATTTT
CSAREETEYSNQPQHF
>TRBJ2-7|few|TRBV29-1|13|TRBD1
TGCAGCGCCGGACAGGGACTCACCTACGAGCAGTACTTC
CSAGQGLTYEQYF
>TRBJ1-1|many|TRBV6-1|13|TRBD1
TGTGCCAGCAGGGACAGGGACAGGACTGAAGCTTTCTTT
CASRDRDRTEAFF
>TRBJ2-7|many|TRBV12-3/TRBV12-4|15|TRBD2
TGTGCCAGCAGTCGGACGACTAGCGGGAGCTACGAGCAGTACTTC
CASSRTTSGSYEQYF
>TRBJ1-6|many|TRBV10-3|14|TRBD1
TGTGCCATCAGTTTGGGACAGCCCCCTTCACCCCTCCACTTT
CAISLGQPPSPLHF
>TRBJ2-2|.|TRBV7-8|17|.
TGTGCCAGCAGCCTATTTAGCGCGGAGGGCGGCACCGGGGAGCTGTTTTTT
CASSLFSAEGGTGELFF
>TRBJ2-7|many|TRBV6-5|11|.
TGTGCCAGCAGTTACGGGACCGAGCAGTACTTC
CASSYGTEQYF
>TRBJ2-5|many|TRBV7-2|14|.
TGTGCCAGCAGCATACCTACAGGGTTGGAGACCCAGTACTTC
CASSIPTGLETQYF
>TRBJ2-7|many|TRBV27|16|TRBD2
TGTGCCAGCAGTTTATCCGGTAGCGGGAGGGCCGGTGAGCAGTACTTC
CASSLSGSGRAGEQYF
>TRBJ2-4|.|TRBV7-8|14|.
TGTGCCAGCAGCTCGTCGGGCGCGTACAACGTTCAGTACTTC
CASSSSGAYNVQYF
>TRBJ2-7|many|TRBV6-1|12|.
TGTGCCAGCAGGATGGATGCCCGGGAGCAGTACTTC
CASRMDAREQYF
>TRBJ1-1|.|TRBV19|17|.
TGTGCCAGTAGTTTCAAGCCCCAGGGACACGGGGACACTGAAGCTTTCTTT
CASSFKPQGHGDTEAFF
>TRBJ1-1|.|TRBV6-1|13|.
TGTGCCAGCAGTCAAGGTGCGGGACCCCAAGCTTTCTTT
CASSQGAGPQAFF
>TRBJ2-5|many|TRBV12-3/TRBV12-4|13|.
TGTGCCAGCAGCCGAGGGGTGCGGGAGACCCAGTACTTC
CASSRGVRETQYF
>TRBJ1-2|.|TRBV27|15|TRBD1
TGTGCCAGCAGTTCCCTGGACAGGCCTAACTATGGCTACACCTTC
CASSSLDRPNYGYTF
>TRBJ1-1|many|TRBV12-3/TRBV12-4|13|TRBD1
TGTGCCAGCAGACAAGGACAGGGCGTTAAAGCTTTCTTT
CASRQGQGVKAFF
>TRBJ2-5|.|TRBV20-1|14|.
TGCAGTGCTAGCGAGACTAGACCCCAAGAGACCCAGTACTTC
CSASETRPQETQYF
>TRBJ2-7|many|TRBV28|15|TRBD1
TGTGCCAGCAGTCCTGGGACAGGGATACCCTACGAGCAGTACTTC
CASSPGTGIPYEQYF
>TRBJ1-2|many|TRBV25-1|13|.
TGTGCCAGCAGTGTGTCAGGGGACTATGGCTACACCTTC
CASSVSGDYGYTF
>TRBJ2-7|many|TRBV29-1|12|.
TGCAGCGTTGAAGAACAAACAGAGGAGCAGTACTTC
CSVEEQTEEQYF
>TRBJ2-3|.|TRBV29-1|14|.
TGCAGCGTTGGGGAGGGGGGAAGTACAGATACGCAGTATTTT
CSVGEGGSTDTQYF
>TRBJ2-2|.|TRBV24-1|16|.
TGTGCCACCAGTGATCCGGGACAACGACTCACCGGGGAGCTGTTTTTT
CATSDPGQRLTGELFF
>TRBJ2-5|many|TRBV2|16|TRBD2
TGTGCCAGCAGTGAATTGGGAGGCGGGAGGAAAGAGACCCAGTACTTC
CASSELGGGRKETQYF
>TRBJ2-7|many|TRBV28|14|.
TGTGCCAGCACCCCAAGTGTGGGCTCCTACGAGCAGTACTTC
CASTPSVGSYEQYF
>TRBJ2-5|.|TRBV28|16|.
TGTGCCAGCAGTCAGCCAGCGGGCGGGGTCCAAGAGACCCAGTACTTC
CASSQPAGGVQETQYF
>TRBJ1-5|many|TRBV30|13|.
TGTGCCTGGAGTAAGGCAGACCGTCAGCCCCAGCATTTT
CAWSKADRQPQHF
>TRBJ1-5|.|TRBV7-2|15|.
TGTGCCAGCAGCTTGACTACAGGGAGGGATCAGCCCCAGCATTTT
CASSLTTGRDQPQHF
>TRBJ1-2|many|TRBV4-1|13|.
TGCGCCAGCAGCCAAGAAAGGGGATATGGCTACACCTTC
CASSQERGYGYTF
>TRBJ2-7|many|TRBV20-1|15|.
TGCAGTGCTAGATCGGGACTCGCTTCCTCCTACGAGCAGTACTTC
CSARSGLASSYEQYF
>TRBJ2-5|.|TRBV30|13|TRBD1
TGTGCCTCCCTAGGGACAGGGGAAGAGACCCAGTACTTC
CASLGTGEETQYF
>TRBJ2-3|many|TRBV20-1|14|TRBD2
TGCAGTGCTAGTGCGGGAGGGGCGCGGGATACGCAGTATTTT
CSASAGGARDTQYF